A single sample is the source of the 14 T cell receptor beta chains below, sequenced in a study of T cells in tuberculosis. Measured with immunoSEQ multiplex PCR; TCRdb has only the in-frame clones, and not every one. Of roughly 35,000 clones listed, over 90% are singletons. Sequencing was performed on PBMCs. These receptors all come from a donor aged 10-29 years with latent tuberculosis or without tuberculosis infection.

V is TRBV7-3 and J is TRBJ1-1; unclear D gene. Per the germline V gene, CDR1 is SGHTA and CDR2 is FQGTGA. Trimming removed 2 bases at V and 1 base at J, with 8 bases between. This CDR3 contains 14 residues. In DNA form, the CDR3 reads TGTGCCAGCAGCTTACCAGGAAAGAACACTGAAGCTTTCTTT. Its protein is CASSLPGKNTEAFF.

The gene calls are TRBV10-3 and TRBJ1-5; a weak D match, TRBD1 (6 bases). The germline V gene has CDR1 ENHRY and CDR2 SYGVKD. The CDR3 extends over 15 amino acids. Trimming pared 5 bases from V and 1 base from J, leaving 12 bases between. DNA for the CDR3: TGTGCCATCAGTCAGACAGGAGAGAGCAATCAGCCCCAGCATTTT. Its protein product is CAISQTGESNQPQHF.

The rearrangement uses TRBV7-8 and TRBJ2-7; TRBD1 matches at 7 bases. The CDR3 length is 15 residues. CDR1 and CDR2 (germline): SGHVS, FQNEAQ. Trimming at V came to 5 bases and at J to 7 bases, leaving 14 bases not matched to a gene. This CDR3 is CASSPKTGANGEQYF. The CDR3, as DNA: TGTGCCAGCAGCCCTAAAACAGGGGCGAATGGAGAGCAGTACTTC.

The rearrangement uses TRBV7-3 and TRBJ2-4; 8 nucleotides align to TRBD1. The V gene's germline CDR1 is SGHTA and CDR2 FQGTGA. The CDR3 is 16 amino acids. The J segment lost 0 bases and the V segment lost 7 bases, leaving 8 bases of the junction unmatched. The CDR3 reads CASNPDDRGAKNIQYF. CDR3 nucleotide sequence: TGTGCCAGCAACCCCGACGACAGGGGAGCCAAAAACATTCAGTACTTC.

The chain links TRBV6-1 to TRBJ1-2, with 8 bases that match TRBD1. Per the germline V gene, CDR1 is MNHNS and CDR2 is SASEGT. The length of the CDR3 is 13 residues. V trimming: 10 bases; J trimming: 5 bases; junction bases outside the gene matches: 9. The CDR3 here is CATKTGEVYGYTF. The CDR3 DNA follows: TGTGCCACCAAGACAGGGGAGGTTTATGGCTACACCTTC.

J is TRBJ2-2 and V is TRBV4-1, with TRBD1 identical over 7 bases. Germline V gene sequence: CDR1 MGHRA, CDR2 YSYEKL. The CDR3 length is 14 residues. J gave up 5 bases and V 8 bases, and 8 bases lay outside the gene matches. In DNA form, the CDR3 reads TGCGCCAGCCGCCCAGGGGGAGTAACCGGGGAGCTGTTTTTT. As protein: CASRPGGVTGELFF.

The chain joins TRBV19 to TRBJ2-1, with 11 bases lining up with TRBD2. The CDR3 consists of 17 residues. CDR1 and CDR2 from the germline V gene are LNHDA and SQIVND (reference sequence). The V segment lost 4 bases and the J segment 0 bases; nucleotides outside the gene matches: 5. The CDR3 region has the DNA TGTGCCAGTAGTAAGCTAGCGGGGGGACTCTCCTACAATGAGCAGTTCTTC. Translation: CASSKLAGGLSYNEQFF.

The CDR3 sequence is CASSQGPSGGQYNEQFF. The CDR3 nucleotides are TGCGCCAGCAGCCAAGGGCCTAGCGGGGGGCAATACAATGAGCAGTTCTTC. The chain uses TRBV4-1 and TRBJ2-1; 11 nucleotides line up with TRBD2. The ends lost 1 base at V and 4 bases at J; junction bases unmatched: 6. The CDR3 is made up of 17 amino acids. The germline gives CDR1 MGHRA, CDR2 YSYEKL.

This rearrangement joins TRBV29-1 to TRBJ2-3, with D tentatively TRBD1 (5 bases). The CDR3 is made up of 14 amino acids. The germline gives CDR1 SQVTM, CDR2 ANQGSEA. V gave up 3 bases and J gave up 0 bases, with 10 bases separating them. The chain's CDR3 is CSVDQGPSTDTQYF. CDR3 sequence (DNA): TGCAGCGTTGATCAGGGCCCAAGCACAGATACGCAGTATTTT.

The CDR3 here is CASSRDPVNTEAFF. CDR3 DNA sequence: TGTGCCAGCAGCCGAGATCCGGTTAACACTGAAGCTTTCTTT. V usage is TRBV4-2 and J usage is TRBJ1-1; D gene ambiguous. The CDR3 totals 14 residues. Germline CDR1 LGHNA, CDR2 YNFKEQ. V was cut by 4 bases and J by 2 bases, with 11 bases left in between.

This clone was detected once. This CDR3 reads CASSQELGGDQPQHF. CDR3 nucleotides: TGCGCCAGCAGCCAAGAGTTAGGAGGGGACCAGCCCCAGCATTTT. The V call is TRBV4-3, the J call TRBJ1-5; tentatively, D is TRBD1 (5 bases). CDR3 length equals 15 residues. Germline V lookup: CDR1 LGHNA, CDR2 YSLEER. Trimming removed 0 bases at V and 7 bases at J, with 13 bases between.

The chain recombines TRBV5-4 with TRBJ2-3; 12 nucleotides line up with TRBD2. V lost 4 bases to trimming and J lost 2 bases; unmatched junction nucleotides: 5. The CDR3 extends over 16 amino acids. Germline V gives CDR1 SGHNT, CDR2 YYREEE (reference sequence). The CDR3 protein is CASSLLAGGSTDTQYF. The CDR3 nucleotides are TGTGCCAGCAGCCTTCTAGCGGGGGGGTCCACAGATACGCAGTATTTT.

This chain joins TRBV30 and TRBJ2-6; D gene uncertain. This CDR3 region has 17 residues. CDR1 GTSNPN and CDR2 SVGIG come from the germline V gene (reference sequence). The ends were cut back, 5 bases at V and 5 bases at J, with 22 bases in the middle. CDR3 in DNA: TGTGCCTGGTCGATTCCGCGTTATAAAAGTCGGGCCAACGTCCTGACTTTC. Its translation is CAWSIPRYKSRANVLTF. Drawing the rest from reference TRBV30 and TRBJ2-6, the complete variable domain is SQTIHQWPATLVQPVGSPLSLECTVEGTSNPNLYWYRQAAGRGLQLLFYSVGIGQISSEVPQNLSASRPQDRQFILSSKKLLLSDSGFYLCAWSIPRYKSRANVLTFGAGSRLTVL.

The rearrangement joins TRBV7-8 to TRBJ1-2; the D is unclear. This CDR3 contains 13 residues. V was shortened by 4 bases and J by 7 bases, with 13 bases between the two germline ends. Germline assignment: CDR1 SGHVS and CDR2 FQNEAQ. CDR3 in amino acids: CASSSYGVGGYTF. DNA of the CDR3: TGTGCCAGCAGCTCGTACGGGGTGGGTGGCTACACCTTC.